A single sample gave rise to the 8 T cell receptor beta chains below, sequenced in a study of molecular identifiers for immune sequencing clone quantification. TCRdb called the PCR reads again in MiXCR, with one record for every CDR3 protein. The table shows about 510,000 distinct CDR3 sequences, with about a fifth occurring only once. What was sequenced was naive CD8+ T cells from blood, with Jurkat cell RNA spiked in. Subset given: FACS-sorted CD8+CD4-CCR7+CD45RA+ naive T cells. These receptors were collected from a human donor in good health. Some libraries in this study had Jurkat cell RNA spiked in.

This clonotype was recorded many times. V gene TRBV20-1 combines with J gene TRBJ2-3; a weak D match, TRBD2 (5 bases). Germline lookup yields CDR1 DFQATT and CDR2 SNEGSKA (reference sequence). The CDR3 sequence is 13 residues long. Trimming stripped 3 bases from V and 6 bases from J, with 13 bases between. DNA of the CDR3: TGCAGTGCTAGTTCGCTCAGAGGGGATACGCAGTATTTT. It encodes CSASSLRGDTQYF.

With regard to this clonotype: Possible read error: a much larger clone is one base away. The chain's CDR3 is CASSTTVLNTEASF. CDR3 sequence (DNA): TGTGCCAGCAGTACGACAGTATTGAACACTGAAGCTTCCTTT. This chain joins TRBV6-2 or TRBV6-3 and TRBJ1-1; TRBD1 is a possible D gene (5 bases). Germline V lookup: CDR1 MNHEY, CDR2 SVGEGT. CDR3 length: 14 residues.

The count of this clonotype is one. The chain uses TRBV4-3 and TRBJ2-7; TRBD1 agrees at 7 bases. The CDR3 covers 16 residues. The V gene end was trimmed by 0 bases and the J gene end by 2 bases; junction bases not matched to a gene: 7. Germline loops: CDR1 LGHNA, CDR2 YSLEER. As DNA, the CDR3 is TGCGCCAGCAGCCAAGATCGAGGGGGCTGGACCTACGAGCAGTACTTC. This sequence encodes CASSQDRGGWTYEQYF.

This clonotype showed up many times. The chain recombines TRBV7-9 with TRBJ2-5; D possibly matches TRBD1 or TRBD2 (5 bases each). The CDR3 totals 15 residues. The germline gives CDR1 SEHNR, CDR2 FQNEAQ (reference sequence). The V and J ends lost 1 base and 4 bases respectively, with 13 bases between them. CDR3 loop: CASSLGPAGTETQYF. In DNA form, the CDR3 reads TGTGCCAGCAGCTTAGGCCCGGCAGGGACAGAGACCCAGTACTTC.

This chain joins TRBV10-1 and TRBJ2-3; tentatively, D is TRBD1 (6 bases). V was shortened by 2 bases and J by 10 bases, with 13 bases between the two germline ends. The CDR3 is 13 residues long. CDR1 is WNHNN, CDR2 SYGVQD, per germline (reference sequence). CDR3 in DNA: TGCGCCAGCAGTGAGACAGGGTTCCATCCGCAGTATTTT. It encodes CASSETGFHPQYF.

A few counts support this clonotype. V and J are TRBV9 and TRBJ2-2; D may match TRBD1 or TRBD2 (6 bases each). V lost 7 bases and J lost 7, with 20 bases in between. Germline V gene data show CDR1 as SGDLS and CDR2 as YYNGEE. CDR3 length: 15 amino acids. The CDR3 region is CASCPRGDGGGELFF. As DNA, the CDR3 is TGTGCCAGCTGCCCGAGGGGGGACGGTGGCGGGGAGCTGTTTTTT.

This clonotype was observed a handful of times. The chain carries TRBV30 and TRBJ2-1; the D is unclear. CDR3 size: 13 residues. V was trimmed by 3 bases and J by 0 bases, leaving 6 bases between them. Germline assignment: CDR1 GTSNPN and CDR2 SVGIG (reference sequence). The chain's CDR3 is CAWRPLSYNEQFF. CDR3 nucleotide sequence: TGTGCCTGGAGGCCACTCTCCTACAATGAGCAGTTCTTC.

As for this clonotype: A much larger clone sits a single nucleotide away, making a read error possible. This CDR3 fails to terminate in the conserved phenylalanine or tryptophan, so it likely reflects a read error. The chain carries TRBV7-9 and TRBJ1-5; possibly TRBD1 for D (5 bases). V was clipped by 1 base and J by 1 base, with 11 bases between them. This CDR3 comprises 16 residues. CDR1 is SEHNR and CDR2 is FQNEAQ in the germline V gene (reference sequence). Here the CDR3 reads CASSLGEGTSNQPQHL. CDR3 DNA: TGTGCCAGCAGCTTAGGAGAGGGGACGAGCAATCAGCCCCAGCATCTT.